The source of this T cell receptor (beta chain) is a study of identical twins. Study conclusions and caveats: Findings came from cross-sectional statistics, without long-term follow-up of donors. Out-of-frame beta sequences exhibited a weaker degree of excess twin sharing.

A remark on this clonotype: As yet, its antigen is unknown.

V lost 2 bases to trimming and J lost 1 base, with 10 bases between them. The CDR3 extends over 15 amino acids. In germline, CDR1 is SGHNT, CDR2 YYREEE (reference sequence). From the 5' RACE reads, TCRdb called clonotypes with MiXCR, one entry per CDR3 protein. Among some 1,700,000 distinct CDR3 sequences listed, less than 35% were seen once. Healthy Caucasians, and only they, were the donors. The rearrangement uses TRBV5-4 and TRBJ1-3; no definite D call. Sequencing input: cord blood. The TCR originated in a newborn girl in good health. Here the CDR3 reads CASSLYGVSGNTIYF. As DNA, the CDR3 is TGTGCCAGCAGCTTATACGGGGTATCTGGAAACACCATATATTTT.